This record covers a single TCR beta chain. As processed by the authors: For nucleated cells, counts were estimated from reference gene primer amplification. Generated by immunoSEQ multiplex PCR, the TCRdb table keeps only in-frame clones and is missing some. V, J and clone size derive from that table, while D and trimming were established from the DNA sequence. The sample shows some 380,000 clones, nearly 90% of them seen only once. The data stem from a study of blood T cell repertoires in COVID-19. Study as a whole: The analysed material was cDNA or gDNA that came from T cells, B-cell-depleted T cells, or PBMCs.

Germline CDR1 is SGHRS and CDR2 is YFSETQ. The CDR3 is made up of 15 amino acids. Trimming removed 0 bases at V and 0 bases at J, with 9 bases between. The chain couples TRBV5-1 to TRBJ1-2, with D possibly being TRBD1 (5 bases). The source of this sequence is a man between 18 and 35 years old with active or convalescent COVID-19. Sequenced material: peripheral blood. The CDR3 region has the DNA TGCGCCAGCAGCTTGGACGGACAAACTAACTATGGCTACACCTTC. Protein: CASSLDGQTNYGYTF.